There are many counts of the clone carrying this T cell receptor beta chain. MiXCR, applied by TCRdb to the 5' RACE reads, yields one record per CDR3 protein. This sample has some 71,000 distinct CDR3 sequences; roughly 8.7% occur once, and the top ten carry just under 6%. This CDR3 is built from 14 residues. With 8 bases clipped from V and 7 bases from J, the junction kept 11 bases outside the gene matches. Germline loops: CDR1 MDHEN, CDR2 SYDVKM. The data were obtained in a study of early T cells in non-severe SARS-CoV-2 infection. Turning to the study itself: Sequencing used unsorted whole-blood bulk RNA, so chains lack pairing.

Input material: whole blood. The V and J genes are TRBV28 and TRBJ2-1, with 7 nucleotides matching TRBD2. This sequence was found in an adult who was a healthcare worker with PCR-confirmed SARS-CoV-2 infection or an uninfected control (not recorded which). CDR3 coding DNA: TGTGCCAGCCACGGACTAGAGGAGAGGAATGAGCAGTTCTTC. Protein sequence: CASHGLEERNEQFF.